The clone carrying this TCR beta chain was seen just once. Its target is unknown. Vbeta (60) and Jbeta (13) primers were used in the PCR. Profiled with immunoSEQ multiplex PCR; TCRdb holds only in-frame clones, not every one. The sample consists of under 200,000 clones, 68% of them appearing once. The sample comes from a study of cytomegalovirus exposure and HLA in healthy donors. Study-wide points: Exclusion as indistinguishable affected some V segments, including TRBV6-2 and TRBV6-3. The study put some 150 TCR beta chains on its list as cytomegalovirus-associated. CMV serostatus was the sole immune exposure data available.

The CDR3 covers 13 residues. The germline CDR1 and CDR2 sequences are SGHDN and FVKESK. J lost 3 bases, V lost 3 bases, and 1 base had no gene match. What was sequenced was PBMCs. The chain uses TRBV14 and TRBJ2-5; the match to TRBD2 covers 7 bases. This sequence was found in a man aged 50-60 years in good health and CMV-seronegative. For the CDR3, the DNA is TGTGCCAGCAGCCAGGGAGGGGAAGAGACCCAGTACTTC. Its protein is CASSQGGEETQYF.